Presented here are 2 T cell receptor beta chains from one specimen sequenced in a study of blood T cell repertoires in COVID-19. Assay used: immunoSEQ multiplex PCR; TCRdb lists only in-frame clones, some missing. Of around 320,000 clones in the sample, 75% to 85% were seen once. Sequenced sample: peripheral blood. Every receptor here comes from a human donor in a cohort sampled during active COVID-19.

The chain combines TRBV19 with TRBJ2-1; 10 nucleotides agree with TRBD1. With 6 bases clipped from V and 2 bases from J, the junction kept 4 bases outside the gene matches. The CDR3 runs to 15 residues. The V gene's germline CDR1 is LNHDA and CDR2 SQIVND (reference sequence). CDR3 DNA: TGTGCCAGTAGACCCGGGACAGGGGCCTACAATGAGCAGTTCTTC. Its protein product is CASRPGTGAYNEQFF.

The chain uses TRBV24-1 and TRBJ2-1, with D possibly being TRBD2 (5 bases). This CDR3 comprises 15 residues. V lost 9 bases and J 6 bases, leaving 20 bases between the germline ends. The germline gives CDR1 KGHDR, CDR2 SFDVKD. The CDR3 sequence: CATGRGGSEGNEQFF. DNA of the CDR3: TGTGCCACCGGCCGGGGTGGTAGCGAGGGCAATGAGCAGTTCTTC.